This is a list of T cell receptor beta chains from one sample in a study of type 1 regulatory T cells. These TCRs are of unknown antigen specificity. TCRdb re-called the reads through MiXCR, storing one row per CDR3 protein. The table includes around 62,000 distinct CDR3 sequences, about 69% detected once. Material: cultured T cells, either the whole culture or a sorted T cell fraction (not recorded which). Receptors originate from a human donor in good health. CDR3s include the opening cysteine and the closing phenylalanine or tryptophan. Clone sizes are given selectively: once, few, many, or a class where the clone is expanded.

v_gene | len | abundance | CDR3aa
TRBV20-1 | 12 | NA | CSAGGQGDEQYF
TRBV28 | 19 | NA | CASSQVRTGTGSGANVLTF
TRBV11-2 | 14 | many | CASIRGGAGDTQYF
TRBV6-6 | 13 | NA | CASSRRGVAEAFF
TRBV29-1 | 14 | NA | CSSNREGLYNEQFF
TRBV6-2/TRBV6-3 | 14 | once | CASTTSGSPGGKFF
TRBV6-5 | 16 | NA | CASSYRKGATGTEAFF
TRBV6-2/TRBV6-3 | 16 | few | CASSSPFRVGYNEQFF
TRBV7-2 | 14 | NA | CASSSPPFYNEQFF
TRBV24-1 | 17 | NA | CATSDPRAGYSYNEQFF
TRBV5-1 | 16 | NA | CASSLGGASGTDEQFF
TRBV6-2/TRBV6-3 | 15 | once | CASSKGSGSADTQYF
TRBV4-2 | 16 | once | CASRTGLAEGADTQYF
TRBV10-3 | 16 | NA | CAIKADSGRVADTQYF
TRBV5-1 | 15 | NA | CASSLDRASGNTIYF
TRBV18 | 16 | NA | CASSPLPGGPEETQYF
TRBV5-1 | 17 | NA | CASSTREQGDLYTEAFF
TRBV18 | 13 | NA | CASSPGQGNEQYF
TRBV19 | 15 | NA | CASSTLADRATEAFF
TRBV3-1 | 16 | NA | CASSQERGRLPYEQYF
TRBV20-1 | 14 | NA | CSARVGGSATEAFF
TRBV20-1 | 13 | few | CSGRDRGAYEQYF
TRBV20-1 | 13 | few | CSALRGRSSEQFF
TRBV20-1 | 13 | NA | CSASGQGAYEQYF
TRBV15 | 15 | NA | CATSRDPGMSYEQYF
TRBV12-3/TRBV12-4 | 16 | NA | CASSLFDHVSYNEQFF
TRBV12-3/TRBV12-4 | 13 | NA | CASSPRGGDTQYF
TRBV12-3/TRBV12-4 | 13 | NA | CASSLESRSEQYF
TRBV7-3 | 14 | NA | CASSKGLVSDEQFF
TRBV11-2 | 16 | NA | CASNEAGTTSYNEQFF
TRBV3-1 | 15 | few | CASSQSNHGTYEQYF
TRBV10-2 | 12 | once | CASSRQNNEQFF
TRBV4-3 | 15 | NA | CASSQDLWSMNEQYF
TRBV28 | 14 | NA | CASSFGNLGSTIYF
TRBV29-1 | 14 | NA | CSVRWTGAHNEQFF
TRBV19 | 13 | NA | CASSIGQSYEQYF
TRBV7-9 | 15 | NA | CASSLYRDNTGGLFF
TRBV10-2 | 13 | NA | CASSPGLLYEQYF
TRBV7-3 | 14 | NA | CASSFRGSTDTQYF
TRBV9 | 15 | medium-sized | CASSVASGSPYEQYF
TRBV27 | 13 | NA | CASSTGGWDTQYF
TRBV12-3/TRBV12-4 | 17 | once | CASSIRQGLAPRNEQFF
TRBV7-2 | 16 | NA | CASSLVSQGEKNIQYF
TRBV30 | 14 | NA | CAWSRSGARNEQFF
TRBV7-9 | 14 | NA | CASSSSGSIHEQYF
TRBV14 | 14 | NA | CASSQSLQSGTQYF